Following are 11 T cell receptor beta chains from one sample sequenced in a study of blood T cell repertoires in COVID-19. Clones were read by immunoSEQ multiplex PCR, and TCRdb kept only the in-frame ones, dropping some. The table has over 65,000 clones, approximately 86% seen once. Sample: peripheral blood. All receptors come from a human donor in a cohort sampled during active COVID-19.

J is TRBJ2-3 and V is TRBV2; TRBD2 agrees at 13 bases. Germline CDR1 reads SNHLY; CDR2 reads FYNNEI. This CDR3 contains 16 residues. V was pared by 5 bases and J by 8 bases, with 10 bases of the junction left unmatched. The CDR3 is CASSPGTSGVLVTQYF. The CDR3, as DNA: TGTGCCAGCAGTCCCGGGACTAGCGGGGTATTGGTTACGCAGTATTTT.

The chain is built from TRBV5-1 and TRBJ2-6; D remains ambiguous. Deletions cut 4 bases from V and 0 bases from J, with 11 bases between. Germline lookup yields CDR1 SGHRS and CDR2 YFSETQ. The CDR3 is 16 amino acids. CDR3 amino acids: CASSPPQYSGANVLTF. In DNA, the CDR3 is TGCGCCAGCAGCCCACCTCAGTACTCTGGGGCCAACGTCCTGACTTTC.

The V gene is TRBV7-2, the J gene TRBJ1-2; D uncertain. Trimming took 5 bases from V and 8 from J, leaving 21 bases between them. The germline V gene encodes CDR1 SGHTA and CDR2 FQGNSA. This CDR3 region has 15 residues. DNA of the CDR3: TGTGCCAGCAGCCCACTGCGGTCGGGAAGTCACGGCTACACCTTC. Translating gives CASSPLRSGSHGYTF.

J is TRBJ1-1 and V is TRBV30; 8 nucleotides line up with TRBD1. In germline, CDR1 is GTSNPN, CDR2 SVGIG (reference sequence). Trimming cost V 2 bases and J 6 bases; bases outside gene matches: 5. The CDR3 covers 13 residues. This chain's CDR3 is CAWSRTGMAEAFF. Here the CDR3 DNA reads TGTGCCTGGAGTCGGACAGGGATGGCTGAAGCTTTCTTT.

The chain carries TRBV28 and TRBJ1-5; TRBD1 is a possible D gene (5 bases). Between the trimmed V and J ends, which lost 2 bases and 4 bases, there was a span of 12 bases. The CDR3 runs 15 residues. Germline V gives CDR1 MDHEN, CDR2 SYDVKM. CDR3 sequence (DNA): TGTGCCAGCAGTTTACCCGGACGGGGGAATCAGCCCCAGCATTTT. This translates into CASSLPGRGNQPQHF.

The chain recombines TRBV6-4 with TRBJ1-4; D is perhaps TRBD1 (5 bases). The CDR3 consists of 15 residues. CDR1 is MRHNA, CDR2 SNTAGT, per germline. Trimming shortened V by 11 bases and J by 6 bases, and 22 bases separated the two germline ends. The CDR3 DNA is TGTGCCGCCAGGGTAGGGACTCTCTCGGATGAAAAACTGTTTTTT. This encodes CAARVGTLSDEKLFF.

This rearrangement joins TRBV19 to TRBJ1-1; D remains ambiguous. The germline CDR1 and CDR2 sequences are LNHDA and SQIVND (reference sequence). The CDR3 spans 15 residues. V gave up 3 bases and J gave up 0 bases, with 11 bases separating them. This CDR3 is CASSITWRVNTEAFF. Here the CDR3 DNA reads TGTGCCAGTAGTATCACTTGGAGAGTGAACACTGAAGCTTTCTTT.

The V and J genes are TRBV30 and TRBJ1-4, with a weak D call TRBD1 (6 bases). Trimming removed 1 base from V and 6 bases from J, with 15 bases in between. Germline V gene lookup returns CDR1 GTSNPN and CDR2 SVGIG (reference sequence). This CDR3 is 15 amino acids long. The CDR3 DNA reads TGTGCCTGGAGTGCGAAGCTTGCAGGGGATGAAAAACTGTTTTTT. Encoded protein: CAWSAKLAGDEKLFF.

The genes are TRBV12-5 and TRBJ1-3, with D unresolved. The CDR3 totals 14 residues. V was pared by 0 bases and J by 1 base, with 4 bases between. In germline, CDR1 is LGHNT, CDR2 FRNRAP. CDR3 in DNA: TGTGCTAGTGGTTTGGTGACATCTGGAAACACCATATATTTT. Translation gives CASGLVTSGNTIYF.

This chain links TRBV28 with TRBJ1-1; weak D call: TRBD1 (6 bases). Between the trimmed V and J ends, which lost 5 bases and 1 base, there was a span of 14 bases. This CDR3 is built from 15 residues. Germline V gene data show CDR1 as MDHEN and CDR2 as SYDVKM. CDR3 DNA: TGTGCCAGCAGTCCCCAGGGGCTCGGGAACACTGAAGCTTTCTTT. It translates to CASSPQGLGNTEAFF.

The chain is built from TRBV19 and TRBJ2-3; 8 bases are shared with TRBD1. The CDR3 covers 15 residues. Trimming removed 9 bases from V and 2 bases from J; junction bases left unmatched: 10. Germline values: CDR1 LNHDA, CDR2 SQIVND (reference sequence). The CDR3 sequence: CASAGQAGPTDTQYF. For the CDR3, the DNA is TGTGCCAGCGCGGGACAGGCGGGTCCCACAGATACGCAGTATTTT. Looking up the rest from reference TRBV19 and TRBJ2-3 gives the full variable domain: DGGITQSPKYLFRKEGQNVTLSCEQNLNHDAMYWYRQDPGQGLRLIYYSQIVNDFQKGDIAEGYSVSREKKESFPLTVTSAQKNPTAFYLCASAGQAGPTDTQYFGPGTRLTVL.